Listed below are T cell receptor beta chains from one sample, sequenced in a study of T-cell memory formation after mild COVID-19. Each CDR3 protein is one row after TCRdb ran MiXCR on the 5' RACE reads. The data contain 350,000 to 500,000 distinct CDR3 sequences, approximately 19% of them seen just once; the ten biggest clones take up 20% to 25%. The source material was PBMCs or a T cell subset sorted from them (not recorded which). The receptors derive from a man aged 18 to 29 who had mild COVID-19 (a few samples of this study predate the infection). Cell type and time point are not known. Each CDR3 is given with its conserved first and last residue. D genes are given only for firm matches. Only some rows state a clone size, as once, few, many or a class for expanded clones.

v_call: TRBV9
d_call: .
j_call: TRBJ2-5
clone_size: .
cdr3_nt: TGTGCCAGCAGCGTAGCTCCGACAGTCAAAGAGACCCAGTACTTC
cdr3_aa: CASSVAPTVKETQYF

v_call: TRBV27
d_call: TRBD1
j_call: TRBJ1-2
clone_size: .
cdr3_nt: TGTGCCAGCAGTTCTGACAGGGGTTGGGGAGGCTACACCTTC
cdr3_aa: CASSSDRGWGGYTF

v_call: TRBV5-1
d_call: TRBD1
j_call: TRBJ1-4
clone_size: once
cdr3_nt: TGCGCCAGCAGCTGGGGGACAGCAACTAATGAAAAACTGTTTTTT
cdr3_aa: CASSWGTATNEKLFF

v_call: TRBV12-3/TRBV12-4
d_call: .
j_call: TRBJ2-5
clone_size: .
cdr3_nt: TGTGCCAGCAGCGGAATGGCCAAGTGGGAGACCCAGTACTTC
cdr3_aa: CASSGMAKWETQYF

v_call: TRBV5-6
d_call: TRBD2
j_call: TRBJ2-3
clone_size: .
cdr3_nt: TGTGCCAGCAGCCAGGCCATACCTGAGACTAGCGGGTACCCTAGCACAGATACGCAGTATTTT
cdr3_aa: CASSQAIPETSGYPSTDTQYF

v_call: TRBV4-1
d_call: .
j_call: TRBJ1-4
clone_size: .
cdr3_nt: TGCGCCAGCAGCCAAGCGTTGGAAACACAGAATGAAAAACTGTTTTTT
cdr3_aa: CASSQALETQNEKLFF

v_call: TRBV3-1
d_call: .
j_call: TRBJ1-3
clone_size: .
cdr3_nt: TGTGCCAGCAGCCAAGCTGATGGAAACACCATATATTTT
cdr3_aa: CASSQADGNTIYF

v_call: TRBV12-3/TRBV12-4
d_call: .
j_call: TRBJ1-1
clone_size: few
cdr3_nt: TGTGCCAGCAGGCATCAGGGAGAAGCTTTCTTT
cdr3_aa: CASRHQGEAFF

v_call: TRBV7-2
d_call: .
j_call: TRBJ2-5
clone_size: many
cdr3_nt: TGTGCCAGCAGCTTAGATTGGGGGGGGCGCTCAAAGACCCAGTACTTC
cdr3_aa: CASSLDWGGRSKTQYF

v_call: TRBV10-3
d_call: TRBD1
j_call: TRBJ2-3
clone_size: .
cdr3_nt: TGTGCCATCAGTCCTCAGGGGGCCACAGATACGCAGTATTTT
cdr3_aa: CAISPQGATDTQYF

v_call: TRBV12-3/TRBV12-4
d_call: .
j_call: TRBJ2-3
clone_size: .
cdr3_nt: TGTGCCAGCAGCCACCGACCCCGCGGGGCCATTGATACGCAGTATTTT
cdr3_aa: CASSHRPRGAIDTQYF

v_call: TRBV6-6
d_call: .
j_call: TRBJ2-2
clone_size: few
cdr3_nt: TGTGCCAGCCAGTTCGCCGGGGAGCTGTTTTTT
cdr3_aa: CASQFAGELFF

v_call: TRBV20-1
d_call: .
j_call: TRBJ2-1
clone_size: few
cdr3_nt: TGCAGTGCTTCTGAAGCCAGCGGGCCTGGTGATGAGCAGTTCTTC
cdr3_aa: CSASEASGPGDEQFF

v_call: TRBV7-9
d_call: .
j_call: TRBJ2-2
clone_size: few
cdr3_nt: TGTGCCAGCAGCTTAGGGATGGCGGGGACCTCGAACACCGGGGAGCTGTTTTTT
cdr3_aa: CASSLGMAGTSNTGELFF

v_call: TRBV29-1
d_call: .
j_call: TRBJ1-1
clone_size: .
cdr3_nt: TGCAGCCATTTTGCCACTGAAGCTTTCTTT
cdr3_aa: CSHFATEAFF

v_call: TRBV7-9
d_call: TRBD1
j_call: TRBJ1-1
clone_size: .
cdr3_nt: TGTGCCAGCAGCTTGGGACAGGGGCTCTTGGCAGCTTTCTTT
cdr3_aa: CASSLGQGLLAAFF

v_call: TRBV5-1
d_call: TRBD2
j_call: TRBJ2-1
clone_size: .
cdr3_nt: TGCGCCAGCAGCTGGCCGCCGGGACTAGCGGGGTTAAATGAGCAGTTCTTC
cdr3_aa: CASSWPPGLAGLNEQFF

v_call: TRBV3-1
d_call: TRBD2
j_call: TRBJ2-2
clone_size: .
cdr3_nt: TGTGCCAGCAGCCCTAGCGGGGGCCCCACCGGGGAGCTGTTTTTT
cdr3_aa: CASSPSGGPTGELFF

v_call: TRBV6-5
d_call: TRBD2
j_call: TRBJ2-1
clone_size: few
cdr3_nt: TGTGCCAGCAGCCGGACTAGTTCCGCTGATCTCTACAATGAGCAGTTCTTC
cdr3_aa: CASSRTSSADLYNEQFF

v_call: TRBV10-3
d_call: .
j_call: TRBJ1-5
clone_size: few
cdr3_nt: TGTGCCACCGGGGCAGGGGTCAATCAGCCCCAGCATTTT
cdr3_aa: CATGAGVNQPQHF

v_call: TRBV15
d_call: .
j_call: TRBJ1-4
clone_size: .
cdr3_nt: TGTGCCACCAGCTCGAGAGGGAATGAAAAACTGTTTTTT
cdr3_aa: CATSSRGNEKLFF

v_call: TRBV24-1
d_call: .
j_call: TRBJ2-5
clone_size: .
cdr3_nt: TGTGCCACCAGTGATTTGCAGGGAGGCCAAGAGACCCAGTACTTC
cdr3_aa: CATSDLQGGQETQYF